This is a list of T cell receptor beta chains from one sample in a study of blood T cell repertoires in COVID-19. Some clones are missing from TCRdb's copy, which holds only in-frame ones; the method was immunoSEQ multiplex PCR. Counted here are around 140,000 clones, around 89% occurring once; the ten biggest clones make up about 2.9%. The source material was peripheral blood. The receptors here all came from a man aged 55 to 70 with active or convalescent COVID-19. Both conserved end residues are part of each CDR3. The order of the fields is clone size, J gene, V gene, D gene, CDR3 DNA, CDR3 protein. D genes are given only for firm matches. Some rows have no size entry. The others give once, few or many, or a class for an expanded clone.

>many|TRBJ1-2|TRBV7-2|-
TGTGCCAGCAGCTCAGGGGCGGGTGACGGCTACACCTTC
CASSSGAGDGYTF
>few|TRBJ2-3|TRBV5-1|-
TGCGCCAGCAGCCCCGACAGCCCCAGGGATACGCAGTATTTT
CASSPDSPRDTQYF
>once|TRBJ2-7|TRBV5-1|-
TGCGCCAGCAGCTTCCTGCGTTTCTACGAGCAGTACTTC
CASSFLRFYEQYF
>-|TRBJ2-1|TRBV15|TRBD1
TGTGCCGCCGCCACGGGACAGACATACAATGAGCAGTTCTTC
CAAATGQTYNEQFF
>-|TRBJ1-5|TRBV5-6|TRBD1
TGTGCCAGCAGCTTAAGTACAGGGGTCTTCTATAGCAATCAGCCCCAGCATTTT
CASSLSTGVFYSNQPQHF
>-|TRBJ1-6|TRBV7-2|TRBD1
TGTGCCAGCAGGCGCGGGACAGGGGATTCACCCCTCCACTTT
CASRRGTGDSPLHF
>-|TRBJ2-5|TRBV30|-
TGTGCCTGGAGTGTACTCGGACAGCGGGAGACCCAGTACTTC
CAWSVLGQRETQYF
>-|TRBJ1-1|TRBV12-5|-
TGTGCTAGTGGTTTGGAGCGGGCAGGGTCCACTGAAGCTTTCTTT
CASGLERAGSTEAFF
>-|TRBJ1-1|TRBV19|TRBD1
TGTGTAAGCGCCGCGGGGGACAGGGCTTACACTGAAGCTTTCTTT
CVSAAGDRAYTEAFF
>-|TRBJ1-5|TRBV18|TRBD1
TGTGCCAGCTCACCACCCGGGACAGGGAAACAGCCCCAGCATTTT
CASSPPGTGKQPQHF
>-|TRBJ2-3|TRBV28|TRBD2
TGTGCCAGCAGTCCGAGACGGGGGGCGCAGTATTTT
CASSPRRGAQYF
>-|TRBJ1-2|TRBV2|TRBD1
TGTGCCAGCAGTGCAAGGGACAGGGTGAACTATGGCTACACCTTC
CASSARDRVNYGYTF
>-|TRBJ1-1|TRBV5-4|-
TGTGCCAGCAGCCCAACCAGGACAGTGAACACTGAAGCTTTCTTT
CASSPTRTVNTEAFF
>-|TRBJ2-2|TRBV4-2|TRBD2
TGTGCCAGCAGCCCACGGACTAGCGGTAACACCGGGGAGCTGTTTTTT
CASSPRTSGNTGELFF
>once|TRBJ1-2|TRBV7-8|TRBD1
TGTGCCAGCAGCTTGGGACAGAACTATGGCTACACCTTC
CASSLGQNYGYTF
>-|TRBJ2-7|TRBV5-1|-
TGCGCCAGCAGCTTGGCACAAAGCCAGGACGAGCAGTACTTC
CASSLAQSQDEQYF
>-|TRBJ1-4|TRBV7-9|-
TGTGCCAGCAGGCTGTACAATGACTTCAATGAAAAACTGTTTTTT
CASRLYNDFNEKLFF
>-|TRBJ1-1|TRBV2|-
TGTGCCAGCAGCCCACAGGTAAACACTGAAGCTTTCTTT
CASSPQVNTEAFF
>-|TRBJ2-5|TRBV20-1|TRBD1
TGCAGTGCTAGTGAGGGGGCGGGTCAGACCCAGTACTTC
CSASEGAGQTQYF
>once|TRBJ2-5|TRBV7-9|TRBD2
TGTGCCACTTCGCTCGAACTCGGACTAGCGGGAGAGGAGACCCAGTACTTC
CATSLELGLAGEETQYF
>once|TRBJ1-5|TRBV28|-
TGTGCCAGCAGTTCAGGAGGGAAACTAGAGCCCCAGCATTTT
CASSSGGKLEPQHF
>few|TRBJ1-4|TRBV25-1|-
TGTGCCAGCGGAATGGCGGGGTTAAATGAAAAACTGTTTTTT
CASGMAGLNEKLFF
>-|TRBJ2-5|TRBV5-4|TRBD2
TGTGCCAGCAGTCAGACTAGCGGGAGCCAAGAGACCCAGTACTTC
CASSQTSGSQETQYF
>-|TRBJ2-7|TRBV19|TRBD1
TGTGCCAGTAGTATAGAGTGGGACAGGGGCGAGCAGTACTTC
CASSIEWDRGEQYF
>few|TRBJ2-5|TRBV7-2|-
TGTGCCAGCAGTGAGGGGAGGCGCCAAGAGACCCAGTACTTC
CASSEGRRQETQYF
>-|TRBJ2-7|TRBV4-2|TRBD2
TGTGCCAGCAGCCCCTCTGCGGGAGTCCGTACCGAGCAGTACTTC
CASSPSAGVRTEQYF
>-|TRBJ1-6|TRBV15|-
TGTGCCACCAGCGAGTCTAGGGGATCACCCCTCCACTTT
CATSESRGSPLHF
>once|TRBJ1-1|TRBV18|-
TGTGCCAGCTCGCCGAACCGGGACACTCAGGGAGCTTTCTTT
CASSPNRDTQGAFF
>-|TRBJ2-2|TRBV6-2/TRBV6-3|TRBD2
TGTGCCAGCAGCTCCCAGGGCGGGAGGCATGGCACCGGGGAGCTGTTTTTT
CASSSQGGRHGTGELFF
>-|TRBJ2-5|TRBV3-1/TRBV3-2|-
TGTGCCAGCAGCCAAGACCGGGAGACCCAGTACTTC
CASSQDRETQYF
>-|TRBJ2-1|TRBV12-3/TRBV12-4|-
TGTGCCAGCAGCCGGTACAATGAGCAGTTCTTC
CASSRYNEQFF
>-|TRBJ1-4|TRBV13|TRBD1
TGTGCCAGCAGGACCGGGACAGGGGGAGAAAAACTGTTTTTT
CASRTGTGGEKLFF
>-|TRBJ1-2|TRBV7-9|TRBD1
TGTGCCAGCAGCTTAGGACAGGGGGAACATGGCTACACCTTC
CASSLGQGEHGYTF
>-|TRBJ2-7|TRBV27|-
TGTGCCAGCAGTAGGGGGGGGCCCTACGAGCAGTACTTC
CASSRGGPYEQYF
>-|TRBJ2-3|TRBV5-1|-
TGCGCCAGCAGCTTGCGGGGGAGTAGCACAGATACGCAGTATTTT
CASSLRGSSTDTQYF
>-|TRBJ1-5|TRBV5-5|-
TGTGCCAGCAGCATACAAGGGGATCAGCCCCAGCATTTT
CASSIQGDQPQHF
>-|TRBJ2-7|TRBV5-5|-
TGTGCCAGCAGGGTGGGTCCGGCGGGATACGAGCAGTACTTC
CASRVGPAGYEQYF
>-|TRBJ1-4|TRBV2|TRBD1
TGTGCCAGCAGCGTACAGGGGGAGAAGGAAAAACTGTTTTTT
CASSVQGEKEKLFF
>-|TRBJ1-2|TRBV7-2|-
TGTGCCAGCAGCTCGGGGGGGTTCCGCTATGGCTACACCTTC
CASSSGGFRYGYTF
>once|TRBJ2-7|TRBV4-1|TRBD2
TGCGCCAGCAGTTCCGTAGCGGGAGCCGCTAACGAGCAGTACTTC
CASSSVAGAANEQYF
>-|TRBJ2-3|TRBV30|TRBD2
TGTGCCTGCCAGACGGCTAGCGGGAGCACAGATACGCAGTATTTT
CACQTASGSTDTQYF
>-|TRBJ1-2|TRBV28|-
TGTGCCAGCAGTGTCACACGGACAGCGTCGTATGGCTACACCTTC
CASSVTRTASYGYTF
>-|TRBJ1-4|TRBV7-2|TRBD1
TGTGCCAGCAGCTTATCTGGGACAGATGAAAAACTGTTTTTT
CASSLSGTDEKLFF
>-|TRBJ1-1|TRBV6-9|-
TGTGCCAGCCGGGAGGAGTGGGGCACTGAAGCTTTCTTT
CASREEWGTEAFF
>-|TRBJ2-7|TRBV5-1|-
TGCGCCAGCAGCCTGCTTGGAGGCGGGTCTAGCGCCTACGAGCAGTACTTC
CASSLLGGGSSAYEQYF